A single sample gave rise to the 25 T cell receptor beta chains below, sequenced in a study of glioma-infiltrating T cells. The iRepertoire nested amplicon-rescue multiplex PCR amplified TCR alpha and beta CDR3s from RNA. TCRdb ran MiXCR on the multiplex PCR reads and lists one entry per CDR3 protein. The sample has around 130,000 distinct CDR3 sequences, about 22% seen once. Material for sequencing was glioma tissue, nonneoplastic brain tissue, or PBMCs (not recorded which). Every receptor here comes from a human donor with low-grade glioma or glioblastoma, undergoing nonglioma brain surgery, or in good health (not recorded which).

The CDR3 coding sequence is TGTGCCAGCAGCTTTTTCGGGACAGGGGGATACAATGAGCAGTTCTTC. Its translation: CASSFFGTGGYNEQFF. The chain joins TRBV7-9 to TRBJ2-1, with 11 bases lining up with TRBD1. The CDR3 length is 16 residues. The junction had 5 bases not matched to a gene; V was cut back by 3 bases and J by 4 bases. CDR1 is SEHNR, CDR2 FQNEAQ, per germline (reference sequence).

The sample holds a few counts of this clonotype. This could be a read error, since a much larger clone is one nucleotide away. The chain couples TRBV6-6 to TRBJ2-3; D is perhaps TRBD1 (6 bases). Germline lookup yields CDR1 MNHNY and CDR2 SVGAGI (reference sequence). CDR3 length: 16 residues. The CDR3 nucleotides read TGTGCCAGCAGCACCCGGGACAAGGGGACAACAGATACGAAGTATTTT. Its protein is CASSTRDKGTTDTKYF.

With regard to this clonotype: A much larger clone differs from this one at a single base, so this may be a read error. The chain recombines TRBV6-2 or TRBV6-3 with TRBJ1-4; the match to TRBD1 covers 7 bases. CDR3 length: 16 residues. CDR1 and CDR2 (germline): MNHEY, SVGEGT. Here the CDR3 reads CASSLSGGGANEELFF. The DNA of the CDR3 is TGTGCCAGCAGCCTATCCGGAGGGGGCGCAAATGAAGAACTGTTTTTT.

CDR3 residues: CSASSDPRGGYTF. The CDR3, as DNA: TGCAGTGCTAGCTCCGATCCTAGGGGAGGCTACACCTTC. The chain links TRBV20-1 to TRBJ1-2, with D perhaps matching TRBD1 (5 bases). The CDR3 contains 13 residues. V gave up 3 bases and J gave up 8 bases, with 16 bases separating them. CDR1 is DFQATT and CDR2 is SNEGSKA in the germline V gene (reference sequence).

A few counts support this clonotype. The CDR3: CASSQGARGLFF. The CDR3 DNA reads as TGTGCCAGCAGCCAAGGGGCCCGAGGACTGTTTTTT. This chain connects TRBV14 to TRBJ1-4; D is ambiguous. This CDR3 is 12 amino acids long. Trimming cost V 1 base and J 13 bases, with 10 bases left between them. Germline CDR1 is SGHDN and CDR2 is FVKESK.

A few counts support this clonotype. The chain is built from TRBV28 and TRBJ2-5, with D perhaps TRBD2 (6 bases). V dropped 6 bases and J dropped 1 base, with 12 bases sitting between them. The CDR3 has 14 residues. CDR1 and CDR2 from the germline V gene are MDHEN and SYDVKM. The CDR3 protein is CASRERGSQETQYF. In nucleotides, the CDR3 is TGTGCCAGCAGAGAACGGGGGTCCCAAGAGACCCAGTACTTC.

The V and J genes are TRBV20-1 and TRBJ1-2; D might be TRBD1 (5 bases). Germline CDR1 reads DFQATT; CDR2 reads SNEGSKA (reference sequence). Deletions cut 5 bases from V and 5 bases from J, with 18 bases between. The CDR3 is 14 amino acids. CDR3 DNA: TGCAGTGCTCCCCATGGGGGAGCTTGGTATGGCTACACCTTC. This gives the protein CSAPHGGAWYGYTF.

There are a few counts of this clonotype. The V and J genes are TRBV18 and TRBJ1-1, with D perhaps TRBD1 (5 bases). CDR1 is KGHSH, CDR2 LQKENI, per germline. The CDR3 has 15 residues. V was cut by 4 bases and J by 4 bases, with 16 bases left in between. CDR3 amino acids: CASSRGDGGSTEAFF. CDR3 DNA sequence: TGTGCCAGCTCACGCGGGGACGGAGGGAGCACTGAAGCTTTCTTT. Full variable domain (remainder filled in from reference TRBV18 and TRBJ1-1): NAGVMQNPRHLVRRRGQEARLRCSPMKGHSHVYWYRQLPEEGLKFMVYLQKENIIDESGMPKERFSAEFPKEGPSILRIQQVVRGDSAAYFCASSRGDGGSTEAFFGQGTRLTVV.

Ten or more counts support this clonotype. The chain is built from TRBV7-2 and TRBJ1-1; TRBD1 aligns across 7 bases. Germline V gene sequence: CDR1 SGHTA, CDR2 FQGNSA. The CDR3 runs 12 residues. Losses at the gene ends were 6 bases for V and 10 bases for J; bases not matched to a gene: 8. The CDR3 region has the DNA TGTGCCAGCAGTTCCACAGGGGCAGTAGCTTTCTTT. Its protein product is CASSSTGAVAFF.

This chain uses TRBV4-2 with TRBJ1-2, with D unclear. The CDR3 runs 14 residues. The V end was cut by 0 bases, the J end by 4 bases, with 9 bases between. CDR1 and CDR2 (germline): LGHNA, YNFKEQ. CDR3 sequence (DNA): TGTGCCAGCAGCCAAGATATCATCGCCTATGGCTACACCTTC. It codes for CASSQDIIAYGYTF.

This clonotype has only a few counts. The J gene is TRBJ2-3, the V gene TRBV2, with 7 nucleotides matching TRBD1. CDR1 is SNHLY, CDR2 FYNNEI, per germline. The CDR3 covers 15 residues. V lost 4 bases to trimming and J lost 4 bases; unmatched junction nucleotides: 8. The CDR3 DNA reads TGTGCCAGCAGTGGGGGGACAGTTGTGGCAGATACGCAGTATTTT. It yields the protein CASSGGTVVADTQYF.

With respect to this clonotype: One junction end disagrees with the germline gene, perhaps due to a read error. V usage is TRBV14 and J usage is TRBJ1-4; TRBD1 agrees at 8 bases. Germline values: CDR1 SGHDN, CDR2 FVKESK. This CDR3 spans 16 amino acids. Here the CDR3 reads CASSRLRTGTNEKMFF. The CDR3 DNA sequence: TGTGCCAGCAGCAGACTACGGACAGGGACTAATGAAAAAATGTTTTTT.

The rearrangement joins TRBV28 to TRBJ1-6; the match to TRBD1 covers 7 bases. Germline V gene data show CDR1 as MDHEN and CDR2 as SYDVKM. V was clipped by 6 bases and J by 7 bases; unmatched bases: 12. The CDR3 sequence is 16 residues long. CDR3 in DNA: TGTGCCAGCAGCCCTTCCCTGGGGACAGTAAATTCACCCCTCCACTTT. Translated, it gives CASSPSLGTVNSPLHF.

This clonotype was found many times. The chain joins TRBV15 to TRBJ1-2; no reliable D call. There are 14 residues in the CDR3. V was cut by 0 bases and J by 2 bases, with 7 bases left in between. CDR1 and CDR2 (germline): LNHNV, YYDKDF (reference sequence). CDR3 sequence: CATSREELNYGYTF. In DNA form, the CDR3 reads TGTGCCACCAGCAGAGAAGAGCTAAACTATGGCTACACCTTC.

In this sample, this clonotype turned up many times. The chain uses TRBV7-3 and TRBJ2-3; D remains unclear. Germline V gives CDR1 SGHTA, CDR2 FQGTGA. V shed 6 bases and J shed 3 bases, with 22 bases lying between them. The CDR3 has 17 residues. As DNA, the CDR3 is TGTGCCAGCAGTCCCCTGGGCTTTGAATGGGAAACAGATACGCAGTATTTT. This sequence encodes CASSPLGFEWETDTQYF.

The sample holds a few counts of this clonotype. The V call is TRBV3-1, the J call TRBJ1-1; 8 bases map to TRBD1. Germline V gives CDR1 LGHDT, CDR2 YNNKEL (reference sequence). Unmatched junction bases numbered 6, after V lost 2 bases and J lost 1 base. The CDR3 consists of 16 residues. CDR3: CASSQRDRSPNTEAFF. In DNA form, the CDR3 reads TGTGCCAGCAGCCAAAGGGACAGGAGCCCGAACACTGAAGCTTTCTTT.

V usage is TRBV19 and J usage is TRBJ1-5, with 9 nucleotides matching TRBD1. Losses at the gene ends were 3 bases for V and 4 bases for J; bases not matched to a gene: 4. This CDR3 is 15 amino acids long. CDR1 is LNHDA and CDR2 is SQIVND in the germline V gene (reference sequence). In DNA form, the CDR3 reads TGTGCCAGTAGTATGGGACAGGGAAGGAATCAGCCCCAGCATTTT. It specifies CASSMGQGRNQPQHF.

Turning to this clonotype: One end of the junction does not line up with germline, which may come from a read error. The J gene is TRBJ1-1, the V gene TRBV7-9; D is ambiguous. Germline values: CDR1 SEHNR, CDR2 FQNEAQ (reference sequence). The CDR3 covers 13 residues. CDR3 region: CASSPRTNAEAFF. In nucleotides, the CDR3 is TGTGCCAGCAGCCCCAGAACGAACGCTGAAGCTTTCTTT.

Regarding this clonotype: Relative to the germline gene, one junction end is altered; a read error may explain this. V and J are TRBV6-1 and TRBJ2-3; D gene uncertain. This CDR3 has 15 residues. Germline V CDR1 and CDR2: MNHNS, SASEGT. CDR3 loop: CSSSDGDIDTDTQYF. As DNA, the CDR3 is TGTTCCAGCAGTGATGGAGACATAGACACAGATACGCAGTATTTT.

This clonotype has a count of ten or more. The V and J genes are TRBV20-1 and TRBJ1-2, with D hard to call. The CDR3 spans 15 residues. Between the trimmed V and J ends, which lost 3 bases and 1 base, there was a span of 15 bases. CDR1 and CDR2 from the germline V gene are DFQATT and SNEGSKA (reference sequence). CDR3 protein: CSASGGLGINYGYTF. As DNA, the CDR3 is TGCAGTGCTAGTGGTGGGCTGGGGATTAACTATGGCTACACCTTC.

This clonotype was counted between two and nine times. This CDR3 is CASSVGQGPVYGYTF. The CDR3 coding sequence is TGTGCCAGTAGTGTGGGACAGGGGCCAGTCTATGGCTACACCTTC. The chain employs TRBV19 and TRBJ1-2; TRBD1 agrees at 10 bases. V was pared by 5 bases and J by 4 bases, with 7 bases of the junction left unmatched. The germline V gene encodes CDR1 LNHDA and CDR2 SQIVND (reference sequence). CDR3 length: 15 amino acids.

This chain joins TRBV7-2 and TRBJ2-6; tentatively, D is TRBD1 (6 bases). The CDR3 contains 13 residues. V was pared by 6 bases and J by 7 bases, with 10 bases between. The germline V gene has CDR1 SGHTA and CDR2 FQGNSA. DNA for the CDR3: TGTGCCAGCAGAGTAGGGACAGCCAACGTCCTGACTTTC. Protein: CASRVGTANVLTF.

The table lists this clonotype with a few counts. This chain links TRBV20-1 with TRBJ1-1, with unresolved D. This CDR3 comprises 15 residues. CDR1 is DFQATT, CDR2 SNEGSKA, per germline (reference sequence). Trimming took off 6 bases at V and 3 bases at J, with 20 bases between the two ends. The CDR3 is CSADPRGRVDTEAFF. CDR3 bases: TGCAGTGCCGACCCCCGGGGAAGGGTGGACACTGAAGCTTTCTTT.

The genes are TRBV6-1 and TRBJ2-5, with 9 nucleotides matching TRBD1. The CDR3 totals 14 residues. CDR1 is MNHNS, CDR2 SASEGT, per germline. V gave up 6 bases and J gave up 2 bases; unmatched junction bases: 4. For the CDR3, the DNA is TGTGCCAGCAGACGACAGGGGGGACAAGAGACCCAGTACTTC. Residues: CASRRQGGQETQYF.

This clonotype was seen many times. V gene TRBV14 combines with J gene TRBJ2-3, with D maybe TRBD1 (6 bases). The CDR3 loop spans 16 amino acids. CDR1 is SGHDN and CDR2 is FVKESK in the germline V gene. Trimming took 1 base from V and 3 from J, leaving 14 bases between them. CDR3 DNA: TGTGCCAGCAGCCAAGGAGGGGCAGGGGAAACAGATACGCAGTATTTT. It yields the protein CASSQGGAGETDTQYF.